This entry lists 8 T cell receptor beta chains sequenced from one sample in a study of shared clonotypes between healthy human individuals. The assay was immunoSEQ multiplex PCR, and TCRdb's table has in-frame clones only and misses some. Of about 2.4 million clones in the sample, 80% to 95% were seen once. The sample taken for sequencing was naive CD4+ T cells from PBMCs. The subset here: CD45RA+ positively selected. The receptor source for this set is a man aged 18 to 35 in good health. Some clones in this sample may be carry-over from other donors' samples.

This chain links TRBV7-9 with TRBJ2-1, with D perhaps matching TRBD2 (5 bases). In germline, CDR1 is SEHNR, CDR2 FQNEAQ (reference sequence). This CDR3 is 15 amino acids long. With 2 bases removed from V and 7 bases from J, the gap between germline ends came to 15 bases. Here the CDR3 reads CASSLLLVLGNEQFF. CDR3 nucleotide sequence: TGTGCCAGCAGCTTACTACTAGTTCTTGGGAATGAGCAGTTCTTC.

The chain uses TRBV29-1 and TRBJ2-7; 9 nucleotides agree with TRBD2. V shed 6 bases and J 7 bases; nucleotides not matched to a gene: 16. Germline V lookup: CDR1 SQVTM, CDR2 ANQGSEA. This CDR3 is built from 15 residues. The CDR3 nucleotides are TGCAGCGTCGAAAAAAAACTAGCGGGCCAGGGGGAGCAGTACTTC. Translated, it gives CSVEKKLAGQGEQYF.

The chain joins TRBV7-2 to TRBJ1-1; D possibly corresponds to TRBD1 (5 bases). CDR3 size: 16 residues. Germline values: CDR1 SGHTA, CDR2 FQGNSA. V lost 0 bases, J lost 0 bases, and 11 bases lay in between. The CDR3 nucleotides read TGTGCCAGCAGCTTAGCGGTGGGGGGATTGAACACTGAAGCTTTCTTT. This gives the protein CASSLAVGGLNTEAFF. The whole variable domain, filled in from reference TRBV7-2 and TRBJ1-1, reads GAGVSQSPSNKVTEKGKDVELRCDPISGHTALYWYRQSLGQGLEFLIYFQGNSAPDKSGLPSDRFSAERTGGSVSTLTIQRTQQEDSAVYLCASSLAVGGLNTEAFFGQGTRLTVV.

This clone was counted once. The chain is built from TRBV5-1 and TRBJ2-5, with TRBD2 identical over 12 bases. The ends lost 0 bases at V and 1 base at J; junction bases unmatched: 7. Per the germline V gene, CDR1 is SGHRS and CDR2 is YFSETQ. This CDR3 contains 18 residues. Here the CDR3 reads CASSLGGGLAGRQETQYF. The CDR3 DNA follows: TGCGCCAGCAGCTTGGGAGGGGGACTAGCGGGTCGCCAAGAGACCCAGTACTTC.

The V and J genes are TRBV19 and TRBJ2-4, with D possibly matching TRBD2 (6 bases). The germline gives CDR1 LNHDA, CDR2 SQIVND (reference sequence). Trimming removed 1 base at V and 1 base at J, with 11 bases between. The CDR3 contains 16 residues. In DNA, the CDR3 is TGTGCCAGTAGTATAGGGGGACTGCGGGCCAAAAACATTCAGTACTTC. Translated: CASSIGGLRAKNIQYF.

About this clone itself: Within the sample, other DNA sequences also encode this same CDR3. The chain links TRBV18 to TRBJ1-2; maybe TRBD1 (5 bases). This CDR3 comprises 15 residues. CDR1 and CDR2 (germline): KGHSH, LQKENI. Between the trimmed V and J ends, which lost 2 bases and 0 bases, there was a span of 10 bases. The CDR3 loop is CASSPGAAANYGYTF. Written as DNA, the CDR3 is TGTGCCAGCTCACCAGGGGCAGCAGCTAACTATGGCTACACCTTC.

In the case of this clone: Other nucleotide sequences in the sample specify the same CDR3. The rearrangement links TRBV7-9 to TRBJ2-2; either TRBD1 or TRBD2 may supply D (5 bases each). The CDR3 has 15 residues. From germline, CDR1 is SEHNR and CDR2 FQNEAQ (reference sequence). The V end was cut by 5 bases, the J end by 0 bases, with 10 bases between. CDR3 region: CASSPGTANTGELFF. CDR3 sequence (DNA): TGTGCCAGCAGCCCCGGGACGGCGAACACCGGGGAGCTGTTTTTT.

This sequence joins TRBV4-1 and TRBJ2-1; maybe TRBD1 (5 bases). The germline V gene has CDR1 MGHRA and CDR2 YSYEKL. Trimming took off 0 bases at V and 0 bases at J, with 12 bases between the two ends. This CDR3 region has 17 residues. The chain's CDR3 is CASSQDQRGSSYNEQFF. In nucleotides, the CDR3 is TGCGCCAGCAGCCAAGATCAAAGGGGAAGCTCCTACAATGAGCAGTTCTTC.